The rows below give T cell receptor beta chains drawn from one sample of a study of blood T cell repertoires in COVID-19. The assay was immunoSEQ multiplex PCR, and TCRdb's table has in-frame clones only and misses some. Of a few hundred thousand clones listed, just over 90% are singletons. Sequenced: PBMCs or T cells enriched from blood (not recorded which). The origin of the receptors is a woman between 40 and 55 years old who had been exposed to COVID-19. CDR3s include the opening cysteine and the closing phenylalanine or tryptophan. Each record gives: D gene, V gene, J gene, CDR3 protein. A D gene is named only where the DNA matches it firmly.

TRBD1,TRBV18,TRBJ2-7,CASSLDRDRVSFYEQYF
.,TRBV29-1,TRBJ1-3,CSVERERGNTIYF
TRBD1,TRBV5-1,TRBJ2-1,CASSYPPTGGSDNEQFF
TRBD2,TRBV4-3,TRBJ2-7,CASSQGEWALRGDEQYF
.,TRBV5-4,TRBJ1-1,CASSSRTNEAFF
TRBD2,TRBV25-1,TRBJ2-1,CASASGGFNNEQFF
.,TRBV6-5,TRBJ1-2,CASRLLAGRYGYTF
TRBD2,TRBV11-3,TRBJ2-2,CASRGEGTGELFF
TRBD2,TRBV7-6,TRBJ2-7,CASSTLPLTSGSSYEQYF
.,TRBV7-9,TRBJ2-7,CASSLAGSPYEQYF
.,TRBV7-9,TRBJ1-1,CASSSEGGLDEAFF
TRBD1,TRBV25-1,TRBJ1-5,CASSEHRGPGNQPQHF
TRBD1,TRBV3-1/TRBV3-2,TRBJ1-5,CASTNDRDCSQPQHF
.,TRBV19,TRBJ1-1,CASSEQGSGTEAFF
.,TRBV6-2/TRBV6-3,TRBJ2-1,CASSVRTNEQFF
.,TRBV19,TRBJ1-2,CASSIRRGDGYTF
.,TRBV2,TRBJ1-1,CASSQGRQTEAFF
TRBD1,TRBV6-2/TRBV6-3,TRBJ1-1,CASSYKGADTEAFF
.,TRBV10-3,TRBJ2-7,CAISSDSYEQYF
TRBD1,TRBV5-1,TRBJ1-6,CASSLARSVDRRPPLHF
.,TRBV20-1,TRBJ1-5,CSASFRGRQPQHF
TRBD1,TRBV18,TRBJ1-6,CASSPAGTGGFPLHF
.,TRBV27,TRBJ2-5,CASGPPGELETQYF
TRBD2,TRBV5-1,TRBJ2-7,CASSGSGTSGSYEQYF
TRBD2,TRBV14,TRBJ2-5,CASSQGNLAGGYFQETQYF
.,TRBV29-1,TRBJ1-2,CSVARQHGYTF
.,TRBV19,TRBJ1-1,CASSLVGNIEAFF
TRBD1,TRBV19,TRBJ1-1,CASSIPGGNTEAFF
.,TRBV4-2,TRBJ2-6,CASSQDTKGASGANVLTF
.,TRBV18,TRBJ1-1,CASSLSSGVIGTEAFF
.,TRBV6-6,TRBJ1-1,CASSYPTAGISEAFF
.,TRBV3-1/TRBV3-2,TRBJ1-1,CASSQVAGADTEAFF
TRBD2,TRBV14,TRBJ2-1,CASSRVAGSSYNEQFF
.,TRBV24-1,TRBJ2-6,CATSDLRQGNVLTF
TRBD2,TRBV7-2,TRBJ2-7,CASSLDGLAAILASYEQYF
TRBD1,TRBV24-1,TRBJ1-4,CATSLTATGVREKLFF
TRBD1,TRBV7-9,TRBJ1-1,CASSAGQGFLF
TRBD1,TRBV5-1,TRBJ2-7,CASSSGQGAAEQYF
.,TRBV19,TRBJ1-2,CASIKSGQRNYGYTF
.,TRBV21-1,TRBJ1-2,CASSLFRPGSYGYTF
TRBD1,TRBV19,TRBJ1-5,CASSRGTESNQPQHF
TRBD2,TRBV30,TRBJ2-7,CAWSAGTSGRLYEQYF